A single sample is the source of the 26 T cell receptor beta chains below, sequenced in a study of tumor and adjacent non-tumor tissue in lung cancer. The library came from three nested PCR rounds adapted from ARM-PCR protocols. A single record per CDR3 protein comes from TCRdb applying MiXCR to the multiplex PCR reads. The sample yields under 95,000 distinct CDR3 sequences, 65% to 75% seen once. No cell sorting was done before RNA was extracted from the tissue. The sequencing sample was made of lung tumor tissue. These receptor sequences come from a man in his 60s with non-small cell lung cancer.

This chain connects TRBV29-1 to TRBJ2-1, with D perhaps matching TRBD2 (6 bases). The CDR3 has 15 residues. V was shortened by 4 bases and J by 0 bases, with 13 bases between the two germline ends. Per germline, CDR1 SQVTM and CDR2 ANQGSEA. The CDR3 is CSVGSVGGSYNEQFF. The CDR3 coding sequence is TGCAGCGTTGGAAGTGTGGGAGGCTCCTACAATGAGCAGTTCTTC.

Turning to this clonotype: Mismatch with germline at one junction end may stem from a read error. The chain couples TRBV4-1 to TRBJ2-3; perhaps TRBD2 as D (6 bases). The CDR3 loop spans 15 amino acids. Germline assignment: CDR1 MGHRA and CDR2 YSYEKL. The CDR3 DNA follows: TGCACCAGCAGTCTCGGGACTTTCAGTACAGATACGCAGTATTTT. Protein product: CTSSLGTFSTDTQYF.

Regarding this clonotype: At one of its ends the junction is not consistent with the germline gene, which may arise from a read error. The genes are TRBV4-2 and TRBJ2-1, with 11 bases that match TRBD2. Germline CDR1 is LGHNA and CDR2 is YNFKEQ. The CDR3 totals 16 residues. CDR3 coding DNA: TGTGTCAGCAGCCAAGCTAGCGGGAGGCCTTCTAATGAGCAGTTCTTC. As protein: CVSSQASGRPSNEQFF.

As concerns this clonotype: Being one base from a much bigger clone, this may be a read error. The chain couples TRBV6-5 to TRBJ2-3, with 12 bases lining up with TRBD1. After removal of 9 bases from V and 0 bases from J, the junction contained 4 bases not matched to a gene. Germline values: CDR1 MNHEY, CDR2 SVGAGI. The CDR3 sequence is 15 residues long. The CDR3 sequence is CASRDRGRSTDTQYF. CDR3 DNA: TGTGCCAGTAGGGACAGGGGGCGCAGCACAGATACGCAGTATTTT.

Concerning this clonotype: This may be a read error, as it is one base from a much larger clone. This chain connects TRBV12-3 or TRBV12-4 to TRBJ1-1, with D perhaps matching TRBD1 (6 bases). The CDR3 is made up of 14 amino acids. Here the CDR3 DNA reads TGTGCCAGCGGTTTAATGCCAGGGGCCACTGAAGCTTTCTTT. Protein product: CASGLMPGATEAFF.

There are many counts of this clonotype. V usage is TRBV28 and J usage is TRBJ2-1; 14 bases fit TRBD2. Germline loops: CDR1 MDHEN, CDR2 SYDVKM. The J segment lost 5 bases and the V segment lost 5 bases, leaving 11 bases of the junction unmatched. There are 18 residues in the CDR3. This CDR3 reads CASSPGTSGRGPHNEQFF. The CDR3 DNA reads TGTGCCAGCAGTCCCGGGACTAGCGGGAGAGGCCCCCACAATGAGCAGTTCTTC.

This clonotype was detected only once. Because it lacks the conserved phenylalanine or tryptophan at the end, this CDR3 is likely a read error. CDR3 sequence: CASSEQGANQPQHL. In DNA form, the CDR3 reads TGTGCCAGCAGTGAACAGGGGGCCAATCAGCCTCAGCATCTT. The gene calls are TRBV6-1 and TRBJ1-5, with TRBD1 matching over 8 bases. The CDR3 length is 14 residues. Germline CDR1 MNHNS, CDR2 SASEGT.

This clonotype has a count of ten or more. No conserved phenylalanine or tryptophan is present at the end of the CDR3, so a read error is the likely explanation. The chain couples TRBV11-3 to TRBJ2-2; possibly TRBD2 for D (6 bases). V gave up 3 bases and J gave up 4 bases, with 12 bases separating them. The CDR3 is 15 amino acids. Germline CDR1 reads SGHNT; CDR2 reads YENEEA. Here the CDR3 reads CASSFSGVATGELFS. The DNA for the CDR3 is TGTGCCAGCAGCTTTTCGGGAGTTGCCACCGGGGAGCTGTTTTCT.

V is TRBV6-5 and J is TRBJ1-2; D unclear. Deletions cut 9 bases from V and 6 bases from J, with 23 bases between. The germline V gene encodes CDR1 MNHEY and CDR2 SVGAGI. This CDR3 region has 15 residues. The CDR3 reads CARSPRKESLDGYTF. In DNA, the CDR3 is TGTGCCAGGAGCCCTCGGAAGGAGTCTTTGGATGGCTACACCTTC.

In the case of this clonotype: Germline is not matched at one junction end, which may reflect a read error. This chain joins TRBV4-1 and TRBJ2-3; D possibly corresponds to TRBD2 (7 bases). CDR1 is MGHRA and CDR2 is YSYEKL in the germline V gene. The CDR3 totals 16 residues. This CDR3 reads CASNQDMGGLVNTQYF. CDR3 DNA sequence: TGCGCCAGCAACCAAGATATGGGGGGGCTGGTAAATACGCAGTATTTT.

Worth noting for this clonotype: The junction departs from germline at one end; a sequencing error may be responsible. The V and J genes are TRBV7-9 and TRBJ2-7, with D uncertain. The CDR3 sequence is 14 residues long. Germline CDR1 is SEHNR and CDR2 is FQNEAQ (reference sequence). CDR3 in DNA: TGTGACAGCAGCTTTAGCCCTCCCCTTTACAAGCTGTACTTC. Translated, it gives CDSSFSPPLYKLYF.

Regarding this clonotype: This CDR3 fails to terminate in the conserved phenylalanine or tryptophan, so it likely reflects a read error. CDR3 bases: TGCAGCGTTGAGGCTAGTCACAACTCATACAATGAGCAGTTCTCC. This translates into CSVEASHNSYNEQFS. The chain carries TRBV29-1 and TRBJ2-1; D call uncertain. The germline gives CDR1 SQVTM, CDR2 ANQGSEA. The CDR3 covers 15 residues. V lost 3 bases and J 4 bases, leaving 16 bases between the germline ends.

The chain links TRBV29-1 to TRBJ2-3; D is undetermined. Trimming removed 0 bases at V and 0 bases at J, with 10 bases between. Germline CDR1 reads SQVTM; CDR2 reads ANQGSEA. CDR3 size: 15 residues. The CDR3 is CSVEDPRKSTDTQYF. In DNA, the CDR3 is TGCAGCGTTGAAGATCCAAGGAAGAGCACAGATACGCAGTATTTT.

This clonotype occurred a few times. V and J are TRBV29-1 and TRBJ1-2; 8 bases match TRBD1. The CDR3 has 11 residues. From germline, CDR1 is SQVTM and CDR2 ANQGSEA. V was clipped by 7 bases and J by 7 bases; unmatched bases: 5. CDR3 amino acids: CSGQQGVGYTF. The CDR3 nucleotides are TGCAGCGGGCAACAGGGGGTTGGCTACACCTTC.

Remarks on this clonotype: This may stem from a read error, because a much larger clone lies one nucleotide away. V and J are TRBV30 and TRBJ2-1; tentatively, D is TRBD2 (5 bases). The length of the CDR3 is 17 residues. Per the germline V gene, CDR1 is GTSNPN and CDR2 is SVGIG (reference sequence). Between the trimmed V and J ends, which lost 0 bases and 3 bases, there was a span of 18 bases. DNA of the CDR3: TGTGCCTGGAGTGTCTCTAGCTGGAGGACCTACTACAATGAGCAGTTCTTC. This gives the protein CAWSVSSWRTYYNEQFF.

Of note for this clonotype: A read error may produce the germline difference seen at one junction end. The rearrangement joins TRBV6-1 to TRBJ2-2; 7 nucleotides line up with TRBD1. Germline assignment: CDR1 MNHNS and CDR2 SASEGT. This CDR3 contains 13 residues. This chain's CDR3 is CAIKGQNTGELFF. The CDR3, as DNA: TGTGCCATCAAGGGACAGAACACCGGGGAACTGTTTTTT.

A word on this clonotype: As the CDR3 is not closed by the conserved phenylalanine or tryptophan, this likely results from a read error. J is TRBJ1-2 and V is TRBV6-6, with D possibly TRBD1 on 6 matching bases. The germline gives CDR1 MNHNY, CDR2 SVGAGI (reference sequence). CDR3 length equals 11 residues. The V end was cut by 5 bases, the J end by 8 bases, with 9 bases between. This CDR3 reads CASSGGGGYTL. The CDR3 coding sequence is TGTGCCAGCAGTGGGGGCGGGGGCTACACCTTG.

About this clonotype itself: Just one base apart from a much larger clone, this may be a read error. This chain uses TRBV12-3 or TRBV12-4 with TRBJ1-3; no clear D. This CDR3 comprises 14 residues. CDR3 in amino acids: CTSSFQKSGNTIYF. The DNA of the CDR3 is TGTACCAGCAGTTTCCAGAAGTCTGGAAACACCATATATTTT.

Concerning this clonotype: The final CDR3 position lacks the conserved phenylalanine or tryptophan, pointing to a likely read error. Because the CDR3's place on the DNA is in doubt, the DNA is left out and the CDR3 is given as listed by TCRdb. The CDR3 loop reads CSAGGIPGLSGNTLYS. The J gene is TRBJ1-3, the V gene TRBV20-1. The CDR3 is 16 residues long, ends included. Germline lookup yields CDR1 DFQATT and CDR2 SNEGSKA (reference sequence).

This clonotype was counted ten times or more. The chain combines TRBV12-3 or TRBV12-4 with TRBJ2-7; 8 bases match TRBD1. The CDR3 contains 15 residues. The trim removed 7 bases at V and 3 bases at J, leaving 11 bases unmatched. The CDR3 protein is CASTPAGTGLYEQYF. The CDR3 nucleotides read TGTGCCAGCACACCAGCCGGGACAGGACTCTACGAGCAGTACTTC.

A word on this clonotype: Sequence at one end of the junction differs from germline and may be a read error. The chain recombines TRBV7-8 with TRBJ2-2, with 9 bases lining up with TRBD1. Germline CDR1 and CDR2: SGHVS and FQNEAQ. The CDR3 length is 20 residues. The CDR3 DNA follows: TGTGTCAGCAGCTTAGCGCGGGTTTCCACCGGGACAGGGTATACCGGAGAGCTGTTTTTT. It encodes CVSSLARVSTGTGYTGELFF.

Points on this clonotype: Compared with germline, one end of the junction differs, possibly owing to a read error. CDR3 in DNA: TGTGCCAGCAGCTTTTTCCCAGCGGAAGGGCAATCCTACAATGAGCGGTTCTTC. Translation: CASSFFPAEGQSYNERFF. V usage is TRBV11-2 and J usage is TRBJ2-1, with D maybe TRBD2 (5 bases). This CDR3 spans 18 amino acids. In germline, CDR1 is SGHAT, CDR2 FQNNGV.

With respect to this clonotype: The conserved final phenylalanine or tryptophan is absent from the CDR3, which likely points to a read error. No DNA is shown, since the ends of the CDR3 on it are uncertain; the CDR3 is the one TCRdb lists. CDR3 residues: CARSLDFSTTKYS. The rearrangement links TRBV11-3 to TRBJ2-5. From its first to its last residue, the CDR3 has 13 amino acids. CDR1 and CDR2 (germline): SGHNT, YENEEA.

In the case of this clonotype: At one boundary the junction diverges from the germline segment, which might be a read error. The gene calls are TRBV12-3 or TRBV12-4 and TRBJ2-5; 8 bases map to TRBD1. This CDR3 spans 14 amino acids. CDR3 bases: TGTGTCAGCAGTCCCGGACAGGGACAAGAGACCCAGTATTTC. Translated: CVSSPGQGQETQYF.

This rearrangement joins TRBV28 to TRBJ1-3; D gene uncertain. V lost 3 bases and J lost 2, with 11 bases in between. The germline V gene encodes CDR1 MDHEN and CDR2 SYDVKM. The CDR3 length is 15 residues. DNA for the CDR3: TGTGCCAGCAGTTTGGCCAAGCTGACTGGAAACACCATATATTTT. This codes for CASSLAKLTGNTIYF.

This clonotype was counted ten times or more. The V gene is TRBV29-1, the J gene TRBJ1-1; D may be TRBD1 (5 bases). This CDR3 region has 13 residues. Germline V gene lookup returns CDR1 SQVTM and CDR2 ANQGSEA. V shed 4 bases and J shed 0 bases, with 9 bases lying between them. This chain's CDR3 is CSVGGGMNTEAFF. The CDR3 bases are TGCAGCGTTGGTGGGGGAATGAACACTGAAGCTTTCTTT.